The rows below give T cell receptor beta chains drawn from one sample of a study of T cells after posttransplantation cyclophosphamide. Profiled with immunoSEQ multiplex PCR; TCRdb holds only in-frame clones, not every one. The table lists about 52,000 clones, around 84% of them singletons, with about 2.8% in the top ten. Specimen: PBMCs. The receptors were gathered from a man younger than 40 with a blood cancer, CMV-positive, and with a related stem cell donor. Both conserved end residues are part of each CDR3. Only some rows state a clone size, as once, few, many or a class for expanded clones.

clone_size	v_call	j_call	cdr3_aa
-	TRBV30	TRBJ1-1	CAWRAIRTGNTEAFF
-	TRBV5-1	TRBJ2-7	CASSDRSSYEQYF
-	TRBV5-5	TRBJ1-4	CASSLLSRATNEKLFF
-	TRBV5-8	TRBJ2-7	CASSLGIPYEQYF
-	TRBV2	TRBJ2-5	CASGPGLAGVGETQYF
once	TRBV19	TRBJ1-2	CASNPSAGIDGYTF
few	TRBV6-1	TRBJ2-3	CASSLFLGLSDTQYF
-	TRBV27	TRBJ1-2	CASSLAGTGYGYTF
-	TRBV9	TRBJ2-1	CASSAPLAASYNEQFF
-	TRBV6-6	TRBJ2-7	CASSQSYEQYF
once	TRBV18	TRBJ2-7	CASSPQGAAGEQYF
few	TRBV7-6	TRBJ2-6	CASSESTGTGANVLTF
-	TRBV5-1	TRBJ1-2	CASSLDGIGGYTF
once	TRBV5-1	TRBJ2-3	CASSLGPGGTDTQYF
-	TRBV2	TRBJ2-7	CASSFNRMYEQYF
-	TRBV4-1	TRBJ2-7	CASSPLAGERREQYF
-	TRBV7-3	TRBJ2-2	CASSYSGTANTGELFF
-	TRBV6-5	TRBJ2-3	CASSRTSGGTDTQYF
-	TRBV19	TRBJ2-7	CASSEGTGGYEQYF
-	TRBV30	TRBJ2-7	CAWSDRAGEQYF
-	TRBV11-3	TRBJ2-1	CASSLAGLVCCNEQFF
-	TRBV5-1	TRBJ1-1	CASSLGQGGLTEAFF
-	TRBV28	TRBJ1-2	CASSRTGGGGYTF
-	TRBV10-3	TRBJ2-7	CASQAGGNEQYF
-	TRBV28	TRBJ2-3	CASIAGQASTDTQYF
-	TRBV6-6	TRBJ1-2	CASRTTGERYTF
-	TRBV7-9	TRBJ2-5	CASSKDRGVQETQYF
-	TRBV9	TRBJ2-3	CASSVPTGGEDTQYF
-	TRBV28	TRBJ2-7	CASSLGQGGEQYF
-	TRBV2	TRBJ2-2	CASSLRLAGVTGELFF
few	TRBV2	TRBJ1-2	CASSEEGDRGPGYTF
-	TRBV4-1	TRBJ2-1	CASSQDTGGAYNEQFF
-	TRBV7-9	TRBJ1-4	CASSTSAGSREKLFF
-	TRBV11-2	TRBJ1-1	CASSLSTGLNTEAFF
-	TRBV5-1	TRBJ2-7	CASSPMGGLAYEQYF
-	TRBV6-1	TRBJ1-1	CASSEDRGNTEAFF
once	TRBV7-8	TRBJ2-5	CASSSQQTSGQETQYF
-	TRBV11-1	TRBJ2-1	CASSLDYEQFF
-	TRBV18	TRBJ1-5	CASSLDREQPQHF
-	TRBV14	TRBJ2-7	CASSQGQAIYEQYF
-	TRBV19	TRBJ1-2	CAVRQRTGDGYTF
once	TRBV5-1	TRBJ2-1	CASSVLVTSSYNEQFF
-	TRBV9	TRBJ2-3	CASSVTGGLAGVADTQYF
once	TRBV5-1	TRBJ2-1	CASSLGGTIYNEQFF
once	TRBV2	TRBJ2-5	CASSDRRGRSLGETQYF
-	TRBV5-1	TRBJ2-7	CASSYLAGDSYEQYF
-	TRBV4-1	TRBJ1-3	CASSQEASRGGGNTIYF
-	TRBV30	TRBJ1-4	CAWSVGTGVEKLFF
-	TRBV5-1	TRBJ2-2	CASSLGDSSNTGELFF
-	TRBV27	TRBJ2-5	CASSSLGTSGETQYF
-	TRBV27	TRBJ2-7	CATYRYPIWYF